The rows below give T cell receptor beta chains drawn from one sample of a study of regulatory T cells in long-lasting Graves disease. TCRdb recomputed calls from the multiplex PCR reads with MiXCR, one row per CDR3 protein. The table shows about 450,000 distinct CDR3 sequences, with around 13% occurring only once. These data were also reused for a study on T cells in Graves' hyperthyroidism and ophthalmopathy.

This specimen consisted of peripheral blood mononuclear cells (PBMCs), obtained at new diagnosis, from a patient treated with antithyroid drugs. The origin of the receptors is a woman in her 50s with Graves disease. The CDR3 runs from the conserved cysteine through the conserved F or W. Fields, in order: J gene, V gene, CDR3 protein.

TRBJ2-7 | TRBV5-6 | CASSRGHGGSYEQYF
TRBJ1-5 | TRBV12-3/TRBV12-4 | CASSSGTGANQPQHF
TRBJ2-1 | TRBV6-1 | CASSQPPAPAQFF
TRBJ2-1 | TRBV7-9 | CASSVAGSWVF
TRBJ2-2 | TRBV11-2 | CASGAISGGELFF
TRBJ1-2 | TRBV6-1 | CASSGSGQGGGYTF
TRBJ1-1 | TRBV28 | CAIHGASNTEAFF
TRBJ2-5 | TRBV2 | CASRDPTEYQETQYF
TRBJ1-2 | TRBV12-3/TRBV12-4 | CASSLGGEGGYTF
TRBJ1-5 | TRBV6-1 | CASSEAPRQPQHF
TRBJ1-5 | TRBV7-2 | CASSLGRGNQPQHF
TRBJ2-5 | TRBV7-2 | CASSSPWGTETQYF
TRBJ2-2 | TRBV29-1 | CSVVGHLSNTGELFF
TRBJ2-2 | TRBV12-3/TRBV12-4 | CASSWTGNTGELFF
TRBJ2-3 | TRBV9 | CASSVDVTDTQYF
TRBJ2-1 | TRBV7-9 | CASSLQRSGDNEQFF
TRBJ2-7 | TRBV28 | CASREAGPNYEQYF
TRBJ2-1 | TRBV2 | CASSEEAREIYNEQFF
TRBJ2-3 | TRBV6-2/TRBV6-3 | CASSSGRGRSADTQYF
TRBJ1-1 | TRBV10-3 | CAISEGQGIEAFF
TRBJ2-7 | TRBV3-1 | CASSQPGTAYEQYF
TRBJ2-3 | TRBV12-5 | CASGLSTLTSESGDTQYF
TRBJ2-7 | TRBV2 | CASSWDRGSDYEQYF
TRBJ2-7 | TRBV7-9 | CASSLGRTSADYEQYF